This TCR beta chain was profiled in a study of cytomegalovirus exposure and HLA in healthy donors (dated by TCRdb to the late 2010s). At the level of the whole study: An earlier analysis of approximately 550 of the donors reported 250 to 300 Gb of sequence data and some 120 million unique TCR beta sequences from 150 million to 200 million T cells. The study was designed to test whether signatures of past pathogen exposure could be identified by cataloging public T cell receptors. A separate validation cohort of approximately 120 different subjects was used in addition to the roughly 700-subject first cohort. A later genetic analysis used genome-wide SNP genotypes for about three fifths of the 666 donors, treating that subset as a discovery cohort. An early release that covered roughly 600 HLA-typed donors contained about 300 gigabases of sequencing data and tens of millions of unique TCR sequences. A handful of DR-DQ haplotypes were treated as single units for association and clustering because of strong linkage in the cohort. All discovery cohort repertoires had been generated using a single sequencing platform. Donor age, sex, ethnicity and CMV serostatus were collected together with the repertoire data. Among the roughly 390 genotyped donors, approximately 81% belonged to the genetic ancestry cluster associated with self-reported Caucasian donors. Among some 410 genotyped donors of the cohort, an average of around 250,000 unique TCR beta nucleotide sequences was sequenced per donor, of which 15% to 20% were non-productive. To predict cytomegalovirus infection status, the study combined high-throughput TCR immunosequencing, statistical association of individual TCRs with disease status, and machine learning. In the later analysis, no new phenotypic data were used to find candidate immune exposures; instead, reliance was placed on TCR beta sequences and their occurrence across donors. HLA typing included class I and class II loci at four-digit resolution. In a later analysis, previously published TCR beta repertoires from several hundred donors were re-analyzed and high-resolution HLA genotyping was added so that TCR occurrence patterns could be studied. The number of typed donors differed by locus: about 620-640 for A, B, C, DRB1 and DQB1; 500 to 550 for DQA1; 606 for DPA1; and some 470 for DPB1. An earlier analysis of some 500 of the donors used high-throughput TCR beta sequencing to judge whether each TCR beta V gene segment behaved as functional or pseudogenic. Using immunosequencing, the study profiled T cell repertoires from fewer than 700 subjects and related those repertoires to cytomegalovirus serostatus.

Library preparation was by the immunoSEQ multiplex PCR assay. The multiplex PCR relied on a mix of 60 forward primers for TCR Vbeta segments and 13 reverse primers for TCR Jbeta segments. The CDR3 region of rearranged TCR beta genes was amplified from genomic DNA with a multiplex PCR assay. The Illumina HiSeq System was used to sequence the amplified TCR beta libraries as 87-base-pair reads. Turning to the authors' computational methods: A later analysis counted tens of millions of unique TCR beta chains across the 690 or so repertoires, and approximately 11 million of these chains were shared by at least two donors. Raw reads were error-corrected and collapsed into unique sequences by a nearest-neighbor algorithm in which closely related sequences were merged to remove PCR and sequencing errors. Alignment of CDR3 sequences to IMGT reference sequences was used to assign V, D and J gene segments. For a sequence to be retained, at least a six-nucleotide match to both a V gene segment and a J gene segment was required. Rearrangements were called productive when the CDR3 lacked stop codons and stayed in frame with V and J; all others were non-productive. CDR3 was defined by IMGT convention, running from the second conserved V-encoded cysteine to the conserved J-encoded phenylalanine. Sequences without an unambiguous match to a single V gene segment were excluded from the earlier analysis of about 600 of the donors. In an earlier analysis of more than 500 of the donors, a V segment was called functional when productive rearrangements were above 56.7%, and segregating when the standard deviation between donors exceeded 5%. To diagnose cytomegalovirus status from the catalog of TCR beta chain sequences, a statistical classification framework was built. In a later analysis, TCR nucleotide sequences were compared against IMGT/GENE-DB human TR gene sequences so that V and J genes could be assigned. In a later analysis, CDR3 sequences and most-parsimonious VDJ recombination scenarios were assigned using the TCRdist pipeline. A later analysis defined each TCR beta chain by its CDR3 amino acid sequence plus V-gene family, and excluded reads lacking a unique V-gene family. As a way to deal with suspected cross-contamination and a sequencing artifact, a later analysis dropped 500 to 700 nucleotide sequences that were highly shared and had low generation probability. In a later analysis, a clonal expansion index was calculated for each public chain from normalized within-repertoire ranks of inferred template counts. In a later analysis, generation probabilities were computed with a VDJ recombination model fitted to out-of-frame rearrangements, and the resulting probabilities were checked against IGoR. In a later analysis, TCR-TCR, TCR-HLA and TCR-CMV co-occurrence was scored with hypergeometric tests, and a repertoire-size bias correction was applied to TCR pairs. In a later analysis, false discovery rates were estimated by permuting HLA or CMV assignments 20 times. In a later analysis, co-occurring TCRs were grouped using DBSCAN, and TCRdist sequence similarity was added for clustering within HLA-allele-positive subsets. Co-occurrence clustering excluded repertoires with fewer than 30,000 or more than 120,000 public chains, plus five with anomalous nucleotide sharing. Sourced from immuneACCESS, this table was stored by TCRdb with only in-frame sequences that have V and J called. A share of the clones is absent; for the studies checked, an unresolved V gene accounts for under half, and the remainder has no known explanation. The DNA was the basis for D and trimming; V, J and clone size are from that table. The sample has about 64,000 clones on record. 3.6% of the sample goes to the ten largest clones.

The cohort was made up of 666 healthy bone marrow donors. At the time of sampling, all cohort members were nominally healthy, though unrecorded immune exposures were likely present. The donor tested CMV seronegative and was one of the 352 seronegative cohort members. A peripheral blood sample was provided by each donor, and peripheral blood mononuclear cells were used for TCR beta sequencing. The Qiagen DNeasy Blood Extraction Kit was used to extract genomic DNA from the blood cell samples. The CDR3, cysteine through phenylalanine, is 12 amino acids long. CDR3 DNA only is kept here, 36 bases in frame from base 1. Looking up the germline V gene (reference sequence) yields CDR1 SGHNT and CDR2 YYREEE. Ends trimmed: V by 3 bases, J by 5 bases; bases unmatched to a gene: 1. As for this clone: No antigen is known for it.

What the research found in general, with its limitations: In a later analysis, most CMV-associated TCR beta chains were found to appear HLA-restricted, with HLA associations seemingly driven largely by CMV exposure. According to a later analysis, TCR association rates differed among HLA loci, with DRB1 alleles showing the most associated TCRs and HLA-C alleles showing the fewest. Because HLA typing was unavailable for some donors at each locus, only the typed subset was used in association tests. Some IMGT-functional V segments, including TRBV6-2 and TRBV6-3, could not be distinguished by the 87-base-pair reads and were therefore excluded. The classifier was reported to diagnose cytomegalovirus status with high specificity and sensitivity in both the original and validation cohorts. In a later analysis, several top co-occurrence clusters were reported to appear linked to parvovirus B19, influenza, CMV and Epstein-Barr virus. Some 16 rarely observed V segments, including chromosome 9 orphons, were excluded from the earlier analysis of several hundred of the donors because counts were too low. V-gene and J-gene trimming of TCR beta chains was associated with a missense DCLRE1C variant in a later genetic analysis, and the association was replicated in an independent cohort. In a later analysis, some 17,000 TCR beta sequences were associated with specific HLA alleles at a false discovery rate of 0.05. The study gave a list of under 200 TCR beta chains associated with cytomegalovirus. Strong co-occurrence of HLA alleles, especially DR and DQ, made assigning TCR associations to individual alleles difficult. Roughly uniform sequencing depth across donors was assumed in presence/absence analyses, although this assumption may not hold. The cohort was sequenced for TCR beta chains only, and without alpha or paired-chain data the features that could be detected were limited. A further reported finding was that TCR beta sequences accurately predicted the HLA-A and HLA-B alleles for most subjects in the first cohort. Linkage disequilibrium might explain the correlated functional status among segregating V segments, but an unknown experimental factor could not be excluded. In a later analysis, HLA-associated TCR beta chains showed more clonal expansion and lower generation probabilities than non-associated chains that were equally common. In vitro tests confirmed that a few of the cytomegalovirus-associated TCR beta chains recognize cytomegalovirus antigens. Compared with the roughly 700-donor mean, donors in an Asian-associated ancestry cluster had fewer N-insertions in productive TCRs, according to a later genetic analysis. A cluster of highly shared sequence variants was judged likely to represent a technical artifact of the sequencing pipeline. An earlier analysis of 450 to 750 of the donors showed that most TCR beta V segments appeared in productive rearrangements either about 87% or about 30% of the time, which broadly matched IMGT annotations. Immune exposure information for the cohort was limited to CMV serostatus. It was suggested by the authors that the approach could potentially be generalized to other disease states and immunological phenotypes. Across donors, most TCR sequences were observed very rarely, whereas some public TCRs were present in many individuals.

Input material: PBMCs. The TCR comes from a woman younger than 35 in good health and CMV-seronegative. The sequence is built from TRBV5-4 and TRBJ1-2, with 7 bases aligning to TRBD1. The CDR3 amino acid sequence is: CASSSTGYGYTF. The bases read TGTGCCAGCAGCTCGACAGGGTATGGCTACACCTTC.